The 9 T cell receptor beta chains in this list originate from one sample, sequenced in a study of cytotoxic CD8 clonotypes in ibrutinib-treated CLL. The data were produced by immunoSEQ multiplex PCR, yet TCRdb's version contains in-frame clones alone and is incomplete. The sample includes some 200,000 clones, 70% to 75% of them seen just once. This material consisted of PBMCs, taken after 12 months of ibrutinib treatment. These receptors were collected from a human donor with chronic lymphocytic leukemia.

The CDR3 is CASSRGTNYEQYF. CDR3 coding DNA: TGTGCCAGTAGTAGGGGGACTAACTACGAGCAGTACTTC. The V call is TRBV19, the J call TRBJ2-7, with 7 bases identical to TRBD2. Germline V gene lookup returns CDR1 LNHDA and CDR2 SQIVND (reference sequence). There are 13 residues in the CDR3. Germline trimming cut 4 bases from V and 3 bases from J; bases unmatched to any gene: 3.

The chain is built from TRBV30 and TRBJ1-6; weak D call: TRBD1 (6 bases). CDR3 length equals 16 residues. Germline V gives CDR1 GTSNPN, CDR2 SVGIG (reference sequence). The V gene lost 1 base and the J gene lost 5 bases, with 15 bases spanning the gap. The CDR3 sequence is CAWSAWRGGNNSPLHF. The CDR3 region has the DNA TGTGCCTGGAGTGCTTGGAGAGGGGGTAATAATTCACCCCTCCACTTT. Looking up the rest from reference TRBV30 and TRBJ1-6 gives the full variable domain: SQTIHQWPATLVQPVGSPLSLECTVEGTSNPNLYWYRQAAGRGLQLLFYSVGIGQISSEVPQNLSASRPQDRQFILSSKKLLLSDSGFYLCAWSAWRGGNNSPLHFGNGTRLTVT.

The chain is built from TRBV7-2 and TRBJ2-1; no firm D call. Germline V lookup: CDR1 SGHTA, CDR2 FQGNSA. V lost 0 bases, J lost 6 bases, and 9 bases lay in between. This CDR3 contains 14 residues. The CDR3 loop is CASSLAGRVNEQFF. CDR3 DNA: TGTGCCAGCAGCTTAGCGGGAAGGGTCAATGAGCAGTTCTTC.

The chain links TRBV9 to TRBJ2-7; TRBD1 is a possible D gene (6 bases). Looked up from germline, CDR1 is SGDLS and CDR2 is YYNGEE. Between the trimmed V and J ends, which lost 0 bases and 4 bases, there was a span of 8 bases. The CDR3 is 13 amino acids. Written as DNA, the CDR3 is TGTGCCAGCAGCGTAGACAGGGAATACGAGCAGTACTTC. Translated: CASSVDREYEQYF.

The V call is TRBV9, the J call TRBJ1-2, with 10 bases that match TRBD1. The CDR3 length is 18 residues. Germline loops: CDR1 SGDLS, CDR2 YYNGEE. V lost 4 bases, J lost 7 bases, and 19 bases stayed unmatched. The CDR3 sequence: CASSRRRGTGELGGGYTF. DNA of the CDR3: TGTGCCAGCAGCAGAAGGAGGGGGACAGGGGAACTCGGAGGTGGCTACACCTTC.

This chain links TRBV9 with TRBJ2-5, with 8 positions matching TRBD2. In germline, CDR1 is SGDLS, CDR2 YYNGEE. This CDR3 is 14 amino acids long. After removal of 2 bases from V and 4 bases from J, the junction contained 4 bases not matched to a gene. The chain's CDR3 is CASSVGSGVETQYF. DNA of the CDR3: TGTGCCAGCAGCGTGGGTAGCGGGGTAGAGACCCAGTACTTC.

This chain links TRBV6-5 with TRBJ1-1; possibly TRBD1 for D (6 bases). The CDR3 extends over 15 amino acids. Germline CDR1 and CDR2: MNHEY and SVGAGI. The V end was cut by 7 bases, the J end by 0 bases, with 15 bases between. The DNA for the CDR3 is TGTGCCAGCAACTCCCGGGACACCCTGAACACTGAAGCTTTCTTT. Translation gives CASNSRDTLNTEAFF.

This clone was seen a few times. The CDR3 coding sequence is TGTGCCAGCAGCTACGAGCCGACGGGCCATTACGGCTACACCTTC. Its translation is CASSYEPTGHYGYTF. The V call is TRBV6-5, the J call TRBJ1-2; D unclear. V was shortened by 6 bases and J by 8 bases, with 22 bases between the two germline ends. Germline V gene lookup returns CDR1 MNHEY and CDR2 SVGAGI. CDR3 length: 15 amino acids.

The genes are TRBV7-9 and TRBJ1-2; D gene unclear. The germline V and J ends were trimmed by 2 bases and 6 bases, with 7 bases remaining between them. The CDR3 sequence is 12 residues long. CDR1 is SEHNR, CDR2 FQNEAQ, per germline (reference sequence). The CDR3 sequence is CASSLRSDGYTF. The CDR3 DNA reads TGTGCCAGCAGCTTACGGTCTGATGGCTACACCTTC.